This T cell receptor (beta chain) was found in a study of T-cell memory formation after mild COVID-19. Deletions cut 4 bases from V and 3 bases from J, with 19 bases between. CDR3 length: 16 residues. From germline, CDR1 is SGHRS and CDR2 YFSETQ. This clonotype showed up just a few times. cDNA libraries for TCR alpha and TCR beta, carrying sample barcodes and UMIs, came from 5'RACE with constant-segment primers. TCRdb itself ran the 5' RACE reads through MiXCR, one entry per CDR3 protein. The sample includes approximately 210,000 distinct CDR3 sequences, roughly 30% of them seen just once. The receptor was derived from an adult woman who had mild COVID-19 (a few samples of this study predate the infection). Cell type and time point are not known. The sequenced sample consisted of PBMCs or a T cell subset sorted from them (not recorded which). The chain couples TRBV5-1 to TRBJ1-2; D is undetermined. The CDR3 bases are TGCGCCAGCAGCGAGGTGGGAACTTGGTCGGACTATGGCTACACCTTC. Encoded protein: CASSEVGTWSDYGYTF.